The rows below give T cell receptor beta chains drawn from one sample of a study of OX40 agonist ivuxolimab in advanced cancers. Only in-frame clones appear in the TCRdb table, and some are missing; sequencing was by immunoSEQ multiplex PCR. The table has roughly 49,000 clones, about four fifths seen once. This specimen consisted of CD4+ or CD8+ T cells sorted from blood, obtained in a trial of the OX40 agonist ivuxolimab. These receptors originate from an adult with an advanced solid tumor such as melanoma, head and neck, liver or kidney cancer. Both conserved end residues are trimmed from each CDR3. A D gene is named only where the DNA matches it firmly. Not all rows give a size; the values are once, few, many and, for expanded clones, a class.

cdr3_aa,d_call,j_call,clone_size,v_call
ASSPLAGEYLSTDTQY,TRBD2,TRBJ2-3,.,TRBV10-2
ASSEFGLLSEQY,.,TRBJ2-7,.,TRBV10-1
ASSLAVGQGRETQY,TRBD1,TRBJ2-5,.,TRBV28
ASRPPGVDEAF,.,TRBJ1-1,once,TRBV27
ASSLGLATNNEQF,TRBD2,TRBJ2-1,.,TRBV27
SVAAGGSYNEQF,TRBD2,TRBJ2-1,.,TRBV29-1
ASSFNVGPDEQF,.,TRBJ2-1,.,TRBV7-6
ASSFRGGNTIY,.,TRBJ1-3,.,TRBV4-2
ASSARQGQSTDTQY,TRBD1,TRBJ2-3,.,TRBV28
ASSLYTGSTEAF,.,TRBJ1-1,.,TRBV4-1
ASSSRDRGFYNEQF,TRBD1,TRBJ2-1,.,TRBV2
AWKRDIDIYEQY,.,TRBJ2-7,few,TRBV30
ASSTPTDGETQY,.,TRBJ2-5,.,TRBV9
ASRETGGEDTEAF,TRBD1,TRBJ1-1,.,TRBV6-6
ASSFGQEAF,.,TRBJ1-1,once,TRBV5-6
ASSERLGGNQPQH,.,TRBJ1-5,.,TRBV28
ASRGTGYQETQY,TRBD1,TRBJ2-5,once,TRBV2
ASSTQGYEQY,.,TRBJ2-7,.,TRBV27
ASSLAGGRGEAF,TRBD1,TRBJ1-1,.,TRBV5-1
ASSLGQNTEAF,.,TRBJ1-1,.,TRBV9
ASSEPGQESTDTQY,TRBD1,TRBJ2-3,.,TRBV6-1
ASSPGGAGFATNEKLF,TRBD1,TRBJ1-4,.,TRBV5-5
ASSTNAPGLAGVSTDTQY,TRBD2,TRBJ2-3,once,TRBV19
ASSIVWSGGGQETQY,.,TRBJ2-5,.,TRBV19
ASSSYRVIGENTIY,.,TRBJ1-3,once,TRBV6-5
ASSLTGSNEKLF,.,TRBJ1-4,.,TRBV27
ASSLGRGYSNQPQH,.,TRBJ1-5,.,TRBV13
SVDWGEKGNFYGYT,.,TRBJ1-2,.,TRBV29-1
ASSLDTNTEAF,.,TRBJ1-1,.,TRBV7-9
ASSRGVSNQPQH,.,TRBJ1-5,.,TRBV7-9
ASSLAVGRNTEAF,.,TRBJ1-1,.,TRBV7-8
ASSSSGTGNGYT,TRBD1,TRBJ1-2,.,TRBV4-1
ASAGMLGNFGPETQY,.,TRBJ2-5,.,TRBV28
AWSVQGLGEQF,.,TRBJ2-1,.,TRBV30
ASSTGAGSNQPQH,TRBD1,TRBJ1-5,.,TRBV27
ASSQDNSLNTEAF,.,TRBJ1-1,.,TRBV4-3
SATERFEQF,.,TRBJ2-1,.,TRBV20-1
ASSTGSYYNEQF,.,TRBJ2-1,.,TRBV27
ASSLGGVTDTQY,.,TRBJ2-3,.,TRBV27
ASSDSPSGHEQY,.,TRBJ2-7,.,TRBV6-4
ASSSAFYGDYEQY,.,TRBJ2-7,.,TRBV7-9
ASSPGQGGTEAF,TRBD1,TRBJ1-1,.,TRBV4-1
ASSPGVYTEAF,.,TRBJ1-1,.,TRBV2
ASSESTASPEQF,.,TRBJ2-1,.,TRBV10-1
ASSLGTGLTEAF,.,TRBJ1-1,.,TRBV7-2
AITGLMNTEAF,.,TRBJ1-1,.,TRBV2
ASSQDLRGSSYEQY,.,TRBJ2-7,once,TRBV4-3
ASSPTAWAGTEAF,.,TRBJ1-1,.,TRBV5-6
ASSPQNTGELF,.,TRBJ2-2,.,TRBV13
ASSYGDSGNTIY,.,TRBJ1-3,.,TRBV11-3
ASSEAPETSGKAPYEQY,TRBD2,TRBJ2-7,.,TRBV6-1
ASSSRQGLSGNTIY,TRBD1,TRBJ1-3,.,TRBV5-1
ASSISGGNTEAF,.,TRBJ1-1,.,TRBV27
ASTASSYTEAF,.,TRBJ1-1,.,TRBV7-6